These T cell receptor beta chains were read from a single sample in a study of shared clonotypes between healthy human individuals. Here immunoSEQ multiplex PCR was the method, and the copy in TCRdb shows in-frame clones only, minus some. The table lists 2 million to 2.5 million clones, about nine tenths of them singletons. Source material: naive CD4+ T cells from PBMCs. The receptors here all came from a man aged 18 to 29 in good health. Some clones in this sample may be carry-over from other donors' samples. CDR3s include the opening cysteine and the closing phenylalanine or tryptophan. A D gene is named only where the DNA matches it firmly. Only part of the rows carry a size: once, few, many, or a class if the clone is expanded.

j_call d_call clone_size v_call cdr3_aa cdr3_nt
TRBJ1-1 NA NA TRBV28 CASSLVLNTEAFF TGTGCCAGCAGTTTAGTTCTGAACACTGAAGCTTTCTTT
TRBJ1-1 TRBD1 few TRBV28 CASSLPGTGRTEAFF TGTGCCAGCAGTTTGCCCGGGACAGGGAGAACTGAAGCTTTCTTT
TRBJ2-1 NA NA TRBV2 CASSERGREGGNEQFF TGTGCCAGCAGTGAACGGGGGCGGGAAGGGGGAAATGAGCAGTTCTTC
TRBJ1-1 TRBD1 NA TRBV11-1 CASSPIPRDRGSEAFF TGTGCCAGCAGCCCAATCCCCCGGGACAGGGGCTCTGAAGCTTTCTTT
TRBJ1-1 NA NA TRBV25-1 CASSEYGRRNTEAFF TGTGCCAGCAGTGAATATGGCAGGAGGAACACTGAAGCTTTCTTT
TRBJ2-2 NA NA TRBV27 CASSLSAGEVRYTGELFF TGTGCCAGCAGTTTATCGGCAGGGGAGGTACGGTACACCGGGGAGCTGTTTTTT
TRBJ2-7 NA NA TRBV28 CASGGGQAKQYF TGTGCCAGCGGCGGCGGGCAGGCCAAGCAGTACTTC
TRBJ1-1 NA once TRBV29-1 CSVDGGVNTEAFF TGCAGCGTTGACGGGGGGGTTAACACTGAAGCTTTCTTT
TRBJ1-3 TRBD1 few TRBV28 CASSLRTGNSGNTIYF TGTGCCAGCAGTTTGAGGACAGGCAACTCTGGAAACACCATATATTTT
TRBJ2-7 TRBD2 NA TRBV6-5 CASSASGGTYEQYF TGTGCCAGCAGCGCGTCGGGGGGGACCTACGAGCAGTACTTC
TRBJ2-5 NA NA TRBV5-5 CASSQGRDGGTQYF TGTGCCAGCAGCCAGGGGAGAGACGGGGGGACCCAGTACTTC
TRBJ1-5 NA NA TRBV28 CASSWGPSEPQHF TGTGCCAGCAGTTGGGGTCCGTCGGAGCCCCAGCATTTT
TRBJ2-7 TRBD2 NA TRBV7-9 CASSLGPGGTSGRFYEQYF TGTGCCAGCAGCTTAGGCCCCGGGGGGACTAGCGGGAGATTCTACGAGCAGTACTTC
TRBJ2-7 NA NA TRBV4-1 CASSQPGRPTEQYF TGCGCCAGCAGCCAACCGGGACGGCCCACGGAGCAGTACTTC
TRBJ1-1 NA few TRBV13 CASSGRGEHAEAFF TGTGCCAGCAGCGGACGGGGGGAACACGCTGAAGCTTTCTTT
TRBJ2-4 NA NA TRBV10-3 CAISDGLGAKNIQYF TGTGCCATCAGTGATGGATTGGGAGCCAAAAACATTCAGTACTTC
TRBJ2-3 TRBD2 NA TRBV4-1 CASSPLAMREGRDTQYF TGCGCCAGCAGCCCCCTAGCGATGCGGGAGGGGAGAGATACGCAGTATTTT
TRBJ1-3 NA NA TRBV13 CASSPGTFSGNTIYF TGTGCCAGCAGCCCGGGGACATTCTCTGGAAACACCATATATTTT
TRBJ2-1 NA NA TRBV6-4 CASSAEGLSHNEQFF TGTGCCAGCAGTGCAGAGGGGCTAAGCCACAATGAGCAGTTCTTC
TRBJ1-1 NA NA TRBV7-6 CASSLAVSLNTEAFF TGTGCCAGCAGCTTAGCCGTATCCCTGAACACTGAAGCTTTCTTT
TRBJ1-2 NA few TRBV10-2 CASSAPIDGYTF TGCGCCAGCAGCGCCCCGATCGATGGCTACACCTTC
TRBJ2-6 NA NA TRBV19 CASTTSGAAGANVLTF TGTGCCAGTACCACTTCGGGAGCCGCTGGGGCCAACGTCCTGACTTTC
TRBJ2-7 TRBD2 NA TRBV5-1 CASSSSAASGGYEQYF TGCGCCAGCAGCTCTTCCGCGGCTAGCGGGGGTTACGAGCAGTACTTC
TRBJ2-3 TRBD2 NA TRBV5-4 CASSSTSGASTDTQYF TGTGCCAGCAGCTCGACTAGCGGGGCTAGCACAGATACGCAGTATTTT
TRBJ1-3 NA NA TRBV6-5 CASSYDTASGNTIYF TGTGCCAGCAGTTACGACACAGCTTCTGGAAACACCATATATTTT
TRBJ1-1 NA NA TRBV29-1 CSVELFYRKAGGVGAFF TGCAGCGTTGAATTATTCTACCGGAAGGCAGGCGGTGTGGGAGCTTTCTTT
TRBJ1-6 NA NA TRBV2 CASSEWDPLHF TGTGCCAGCAGTGAATGGGACCCCCTCCACTTT
TRBJ1-4 TRBD1 NA TRBV4-3 CASSLLQPRGFGNEKLFF TGCGCCAGCAGCCTCCTCCAGCCCAGGGGGTTCGGTAATGAAAAACTGTTTTTT